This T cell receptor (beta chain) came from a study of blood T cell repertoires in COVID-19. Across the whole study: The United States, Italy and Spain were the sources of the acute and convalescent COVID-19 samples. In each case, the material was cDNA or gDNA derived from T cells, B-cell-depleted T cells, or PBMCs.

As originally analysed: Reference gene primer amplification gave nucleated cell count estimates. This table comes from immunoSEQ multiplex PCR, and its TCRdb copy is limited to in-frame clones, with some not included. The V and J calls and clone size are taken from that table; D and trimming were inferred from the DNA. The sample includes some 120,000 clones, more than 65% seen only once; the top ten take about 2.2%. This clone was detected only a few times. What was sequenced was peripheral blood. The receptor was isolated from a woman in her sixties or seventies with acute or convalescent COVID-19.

The CDR3: CASSLGPDTEAFF. In DNA form, the CDR3 reads TGTGCCAGCAGCTTGGGGCCAGACACTGAAGCTTTCTTT. The chain has TRBV7-9 and TRBJ1-1, with D possibly TRBD1 on 5 matching bases. Germline lookup yields CDR1 SEHNR and CDR2 FQNEAQ (reference sequence). V was cut by 3 bases and J by 3 bases, with 8 bases left in between. The CDR3 is 13 residues long.